Below, 10 T cell receptor beta chains from the same sample are listed, as sequenced in a study of OX40 agonist ivuxolimab in advanced cancers. Library construction relied on the immunoSEQ multiplex PCR assay. TCRdb retrieved this table from immuneACCESS and kept in-frame rearrangements only. Not all clones are present; in checked studies, unresolved V genes account for under half, and no reason is known for the remainder. Within this sample are just over 95,000 clones, with around 85% of them counted one time only. Around 4% of the sample rests with the top ten. This specimen was CD4+ or CD8+ T cells sorted from blood, taken in a trial of the OX40 agonist ivuxolimab. The receptors come from an adult with an advanced solid tumor such as melanoma, head and neck, liver or kidney cancer.

The table lists this clone with a count of one. V gene TRBV2 combines with J gene TRBJ2-1; no clear D. Germline loops: CDR1 SNHLY, CDR2 FYNNEI. The CDR3 is 15 residues long. V lost 2 bases to trimming and J lost 0 bases, with 8 bases between them. The CDR3 region has the DNA TGTGCCAGCAGTGAACAGTTCCCCTCCTACAATGAGCAGTTCTTC. It encodes CASSEQFPSYNEQFF.

This chain joins TRBV4-2 and TRBJ1-5; 7 bases match TRBD1. Germline CDR1 is LGHNA and CDR2 is YNFKEQ. V shed 5 bases and J 8 bases; nucleotides not matched to a gene: 6. The CDR3 is made up of 13 amino acids. CDR3 nucleotide sequence: TGTGCCAGCAGCTTAGCAGGGGGAGAGCCCCAGCATTTT. This gives the protein CASSLAGGEPQHF.

This chain links TRBV11-2 with TRBJ2-7, with 10 nucleotides matching TRBD2. Germline CDR1 is SGHAT and CDR2 is FQNNGV. V lost 1 base to trimming and J lost 5 bases; unmatched junction nucleotides: 8. The CDR3 length is 16 residues. CDR3 sequence: CASSLVPLAGVHEQYF. The CDR3 coding sequence is TGTGCCAGCAGCTTAGTCCCGCTAGCGGGAGTCCACGAGCAGTACTTC.

The J gene is TRBJ2-4, the V gene TRBV19, with 10 bases lining up with TRBD1. The CDR3 is 13 residues long. The germline gives CDR1 LNHDA, CDR2 SQIVND (reference sequence). With 5 bases clipped from V and 7 bases from J, the junction kept 2 bases outside the gene matches. The chain's CDR3 is CASSEGQGNIQYF. The CDR3 nucleotides read TGTGCCAGTAGTGAGGGACAGGGGAACATTCAGTACTTC.

V is TRBV4-2 and J is TRBJ2-1; maybe TRBD1 (6 bases). The CDR3 runs 15 residues. V lost 4 bases and J 6 bases, leaving 16 bases between the germline ends. The germline V gene has CDR1 LGHNA and CDR2 YNFKEQ. The CDR3 bases are TGTGCCAGCAGCCCGGGACACCTCAGTGCCAATGAGCAGTTCTTC. It specifies CASSPGHLSANEQFF.

This CDR3 reads CASSPGTDNYGYTF. In DNA, the CDR3 is TGTGCCAGCAGTCCAGGGACAGACAACTATGGCTACACCTTC. The rearrangement uses TRBV28 and TRBJ1-2, with 7 bases lining up with TRBD1. With V trimmed by 5 bases and J by 2 bases, 5 bases remained unmatched. This CDR3 spans 14 amino acids. The germline V gene has CDR1 MDHEN and CDR2 SYDVKM.

This chain links TRBV7-9 with TRBJ2-7; D is ambiguous. The ends were cut back, 3 bases at V and 6 bases at J, with 9 bases in the middle. This CDR3 comprises 12 residues. Germline V gene sequence: CDR1 SEHNR, CDR2 FQNEAQ (reference sequence). The DNA of the CDR3 is TGTGCCAGCAGCTTCGGTGTGGGCGAGCAGTACTTC. It yields the protein CASSFGVGEQYF.

The chain has TRBV19 and TRBJ2-1, with D unresolved. Germline CDR1 is LNHDA and CDR2 is SQIVND (reference sequence). The ends were cut back, 4 bases at V and 10 bases at J, with 20 bases in the middle. The CDR3 covers 15 residues. The CDR3 DNA is TGTGCCAGTAGTACCGAGTCCGGTAGGGCATTCGAGCAGTTCTTC. Protein product: CASSTESGRAFEQFF.

The chain employs TRBV5-4 and TRBJ2-3, with D tentatively TRBD2 (5 bases). The CDR3 extends over 15 amino acids. Looked up from germline, CDR1 is SGHNT and CDR2 is YYREEE (reference sequence). Trimming pared 4 bases from V and 1 base from J, leaving 13 bases between. The CDR3 sequence is CASSGEKRGTDTQYF. DNA for the CDR3: TGTGCCAGCAGCGGAGAGAAGAGGGGCACAGATACGCAGTATTTT.

The chain is built from TRBV6-5 and TRBJ2-3, with D maybe TRBD2 (5 bases). The CDR3 consists of 14 residues. Germline CDR1 reads MNHEY; CDR2 reads SVGAGI. Trimming pared 0 bases from V and 4 bases from J, leaving 8 bases between. The CDR3, as DNA: TGTGCCAGCAGTTACTCGGGAGAACCAGATACGCAGTATTTT. It specifies CASSYSGEPDTQYF.